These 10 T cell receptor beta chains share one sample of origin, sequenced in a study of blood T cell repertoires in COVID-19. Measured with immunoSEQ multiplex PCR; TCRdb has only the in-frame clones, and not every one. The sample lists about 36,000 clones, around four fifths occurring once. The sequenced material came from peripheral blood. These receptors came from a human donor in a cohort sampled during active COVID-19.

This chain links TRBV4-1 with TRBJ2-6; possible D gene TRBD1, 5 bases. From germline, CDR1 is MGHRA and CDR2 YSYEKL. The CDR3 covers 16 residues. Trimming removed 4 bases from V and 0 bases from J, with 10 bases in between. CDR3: CASSPTGLSGANVLTF. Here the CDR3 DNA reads TGCGCCAGCAGCCCTACAGGTCTCTCTGGGGCCAACGTCCTGACTTTC.

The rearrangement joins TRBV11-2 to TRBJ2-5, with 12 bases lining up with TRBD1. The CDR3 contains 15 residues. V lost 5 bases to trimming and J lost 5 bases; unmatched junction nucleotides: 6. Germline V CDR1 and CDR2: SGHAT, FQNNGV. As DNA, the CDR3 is TGTGCCAGCAGCATGGGACAGGGGGCTGGGGAGACCCAGTACTTC. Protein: CASSMGQGAGETQYF.

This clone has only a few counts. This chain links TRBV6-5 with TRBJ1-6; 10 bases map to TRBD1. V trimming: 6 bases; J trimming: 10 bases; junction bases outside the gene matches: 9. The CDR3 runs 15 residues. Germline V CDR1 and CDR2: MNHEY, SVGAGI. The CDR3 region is CASSALGTGESPLHF. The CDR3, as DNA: TGTGCCAGCAGCGCTCTGGGGACAGGGGAGTCACCCCTCCACTTT.

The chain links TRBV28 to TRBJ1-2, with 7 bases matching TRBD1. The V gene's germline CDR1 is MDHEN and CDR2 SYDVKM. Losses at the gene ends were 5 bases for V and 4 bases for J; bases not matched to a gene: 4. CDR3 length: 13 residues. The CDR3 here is CASSPRQGYGYTF. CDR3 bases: TGTGCCAGCAGTCCGAGACAGGGCTATGGCTACACCTTC.

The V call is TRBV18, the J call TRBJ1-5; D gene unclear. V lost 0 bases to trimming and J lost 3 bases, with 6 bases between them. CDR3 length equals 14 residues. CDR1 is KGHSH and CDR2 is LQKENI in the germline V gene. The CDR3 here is CASSPPADNQPQHF. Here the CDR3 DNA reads TGTGCCAGCTCACCACCGGCAGACAATCAGCCCCAGCATTTT.

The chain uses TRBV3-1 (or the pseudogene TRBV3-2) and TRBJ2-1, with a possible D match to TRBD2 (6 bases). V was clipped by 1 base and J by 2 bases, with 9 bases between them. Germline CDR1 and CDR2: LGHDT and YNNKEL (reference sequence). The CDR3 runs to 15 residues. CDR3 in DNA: TGTGCCAGCAGCCAAGGCGGGGCCCCCTACAATGAGCAGTTCTTC. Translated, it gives CASSQGGAPYNEQFF.

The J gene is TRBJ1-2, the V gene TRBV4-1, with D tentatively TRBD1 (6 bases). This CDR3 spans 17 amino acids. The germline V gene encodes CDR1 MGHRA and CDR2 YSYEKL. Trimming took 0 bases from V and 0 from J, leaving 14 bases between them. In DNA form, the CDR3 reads TGCGCCAGCAGCCAAGATGGGCCGGGGGGCCCTAACTATGGCTACACCTTC. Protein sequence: CASSQDGPGGPNYGYTF.

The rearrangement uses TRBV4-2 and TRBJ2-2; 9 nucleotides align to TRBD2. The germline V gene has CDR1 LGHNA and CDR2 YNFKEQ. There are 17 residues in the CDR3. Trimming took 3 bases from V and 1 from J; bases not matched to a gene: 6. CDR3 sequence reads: CASSQFTTSGNTGELFF. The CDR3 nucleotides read TGTGCCAGCAGCCAGTTTACGACTAGCGGGAACACCGGGGAGCTGTTTTTT.

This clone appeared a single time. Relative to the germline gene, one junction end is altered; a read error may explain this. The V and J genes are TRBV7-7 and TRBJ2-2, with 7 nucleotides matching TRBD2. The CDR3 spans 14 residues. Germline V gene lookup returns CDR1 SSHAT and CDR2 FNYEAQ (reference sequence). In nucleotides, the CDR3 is TGTGCTAGCAGCGAAATCCGGGGGGCCGGGGAGCTGTTTTTT. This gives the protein CASSEIRGAGELFF.

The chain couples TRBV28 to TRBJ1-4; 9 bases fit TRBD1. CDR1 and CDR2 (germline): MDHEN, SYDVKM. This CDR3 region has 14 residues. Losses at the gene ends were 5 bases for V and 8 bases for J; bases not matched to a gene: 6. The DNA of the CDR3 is TGTGCCAGCAGTGGGGGACAGGGATACGAAAAACTGTTTTTT. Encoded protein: CASSGGQGYEKLFF.